The clone carrying this T cell receptor (beta chain) was seen a few times. Germline V lookup: CDR1 SGHRS, CDR2 YFSETQ. With 1 base clipped from V and 7 bases from J, the junction kept 7 bases outside the gene matches. The CDR3 has 15 residues. The data stem from a study of blood T cell repertoires in COVID-19. Overall study: COVID-19 samples, acute and convalescent, were from the United States, Italy and Spain.

Original processing notes: Amplification with reference gene primers provided the estimates of nucleated cell counts. Profiling relied on immunoSEQ multiplex PCR, and the TCRdb table lists in-frame clones only, not all of them. V and J calls and clone size are given by that table; D and trimming were obtained from the DNA. The sample has about 360,000 clones, more than 75% seen once. This chain uses TRBV5-1 with TRBJ1-5, with 8 bases matching TRBD1. Sequenced material: peripheral blood. This TCR was recovered from a human donor with acute or convalescent COVID-19. The donor label of this sample is uncertain. CDR3 sequence reads: CASSLWGQAEQPQHF. The CDR3, as DNA: TGCGCCAGCAGCTTGTGGGGACAGGCGGAGCAGCCCCAGCATTTT.